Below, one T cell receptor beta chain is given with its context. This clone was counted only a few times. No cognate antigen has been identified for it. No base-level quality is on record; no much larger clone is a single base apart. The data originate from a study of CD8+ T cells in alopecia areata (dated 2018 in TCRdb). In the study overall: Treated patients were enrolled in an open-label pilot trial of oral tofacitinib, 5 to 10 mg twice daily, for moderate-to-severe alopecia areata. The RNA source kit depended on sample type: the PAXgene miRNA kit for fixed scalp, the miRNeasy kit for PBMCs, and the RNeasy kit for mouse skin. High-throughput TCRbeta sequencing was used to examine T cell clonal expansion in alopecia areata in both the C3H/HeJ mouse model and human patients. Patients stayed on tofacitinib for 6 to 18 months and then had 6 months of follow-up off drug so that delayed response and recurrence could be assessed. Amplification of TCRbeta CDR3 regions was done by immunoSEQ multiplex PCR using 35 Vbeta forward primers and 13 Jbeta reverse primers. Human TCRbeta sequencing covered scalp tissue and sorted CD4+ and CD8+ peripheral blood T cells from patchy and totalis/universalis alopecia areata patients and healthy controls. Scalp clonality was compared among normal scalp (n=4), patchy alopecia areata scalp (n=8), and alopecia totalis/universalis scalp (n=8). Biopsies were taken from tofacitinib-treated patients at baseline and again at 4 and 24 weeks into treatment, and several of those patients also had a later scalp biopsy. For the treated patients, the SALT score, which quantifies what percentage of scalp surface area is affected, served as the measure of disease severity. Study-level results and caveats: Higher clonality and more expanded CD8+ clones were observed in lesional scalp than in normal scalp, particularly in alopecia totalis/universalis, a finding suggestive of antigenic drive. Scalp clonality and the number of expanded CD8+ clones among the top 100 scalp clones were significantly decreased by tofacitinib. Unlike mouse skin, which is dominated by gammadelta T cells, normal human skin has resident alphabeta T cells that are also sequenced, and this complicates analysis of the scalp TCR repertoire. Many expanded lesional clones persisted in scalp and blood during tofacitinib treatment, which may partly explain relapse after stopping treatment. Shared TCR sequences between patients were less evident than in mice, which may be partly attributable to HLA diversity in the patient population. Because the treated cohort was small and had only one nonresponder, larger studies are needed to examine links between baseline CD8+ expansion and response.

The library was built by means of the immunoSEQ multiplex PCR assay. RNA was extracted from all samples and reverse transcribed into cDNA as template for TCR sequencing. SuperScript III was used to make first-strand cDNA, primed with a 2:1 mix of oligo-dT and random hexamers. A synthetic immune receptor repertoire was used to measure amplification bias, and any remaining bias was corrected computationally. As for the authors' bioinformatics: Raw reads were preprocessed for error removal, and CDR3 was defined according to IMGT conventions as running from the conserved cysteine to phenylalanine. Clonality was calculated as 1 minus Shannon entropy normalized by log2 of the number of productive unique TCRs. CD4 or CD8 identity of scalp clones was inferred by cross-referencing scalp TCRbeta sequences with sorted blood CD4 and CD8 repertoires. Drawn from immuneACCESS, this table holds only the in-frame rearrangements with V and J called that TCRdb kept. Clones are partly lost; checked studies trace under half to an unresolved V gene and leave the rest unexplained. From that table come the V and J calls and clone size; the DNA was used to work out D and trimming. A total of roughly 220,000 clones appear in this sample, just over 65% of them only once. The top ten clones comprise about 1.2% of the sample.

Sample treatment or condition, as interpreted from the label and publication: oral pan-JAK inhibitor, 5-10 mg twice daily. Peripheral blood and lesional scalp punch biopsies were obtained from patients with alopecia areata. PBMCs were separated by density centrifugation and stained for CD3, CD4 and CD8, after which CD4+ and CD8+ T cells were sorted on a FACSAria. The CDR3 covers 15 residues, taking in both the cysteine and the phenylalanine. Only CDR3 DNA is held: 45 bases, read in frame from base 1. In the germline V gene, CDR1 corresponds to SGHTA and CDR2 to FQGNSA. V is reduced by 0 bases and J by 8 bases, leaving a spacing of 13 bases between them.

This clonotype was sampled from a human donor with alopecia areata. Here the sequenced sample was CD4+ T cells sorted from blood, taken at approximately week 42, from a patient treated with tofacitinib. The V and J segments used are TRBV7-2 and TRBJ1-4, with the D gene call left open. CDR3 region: CASSLALSAGEKLFF. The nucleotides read TGTGCCAGCAGCTTAGCGTTGTCAGCCGGCGAAAAACTGTTTTTT.